A selection of T cell receptor beta chains follows, all from one sample in a study of blood T cell repertoires in COVID-19. Assay used: immunoSEQ multiplex PCR; TCRdb lists only in-frame clones, some missing. The table includes roughly 87,000 clones, 75% to 90% detected once. Material for sequencing was peripheral blood. These receptors originate from a woman older than 75 with active COVID-19. CDR3s include the opening cysteine and the closing phenylalanine or tryptophan. The D gene is left open where the match is weak.

CDR3 length: 15; D gene: -; J gene: TRBJ2-3; V gene: TRBV6-2/TRBV6-3; CDR3 protein: CASNYGTSSLDTQYF; CDR3 DNA: TGTGCCAGCAATTACGGGACTTCCTCCCTAGATACGCAGTATTTT
CDR3 length: 16; D gene: TRBD2; J gene: TRBJ2-1; V gene: TRBV5-1; CDR3 protein: CASSWVTSGRWDEQFF; CDR3 DNA: TGCGCCAGCAGCTGGGTGACTAGCGGGAGATGGGATGAGCAGTTCTTC
CDR3 length: 17; D gene: TRBD1; J gene: TRBJ2-3; V gene: TRBV7-3; CDR3 protein: CASSSSGTGRVADTQYF; CDR3 DNA: TGTGCCAGCAGCTCCTCCGGGACAGGGCGGGTGGCAGATACGCAGTATTTT
CDR3 length: 16; D gene: TRBD2; J gene: TRBJ2-3; V gene: TRBV4-3; CDR3 protein: CASSLGTSDSTDTQYF; CDR3 DNA: TGCGCCAGCAGCCTTGGGACTAGCGATAGCACAGATACGCAGTATTTT
CDR3 length: 18; D gene: TRBD2; J gene: TRBJ2-7; V gene: TRBV28; CDR3 protein: CASSFILAGGPHRLEQYF; CDR3 DNA: TGTGCCAGCAGTTTTATCCTAGCGGGAGGGCCGCACCGACTCGAGCAGTACTTC
CDR3 length: 17; D gene: TRBD2; J gene: TRBJ2-1; V gene: TRBV5-4; CDR3 protein: CASSPRNSGSSYNEQFF; CDR3 DNA: TGTGCCAGCAGCCCACGGAATAGCGGGTCGTCCTACAATGAGCAGTTCTTC
CDR3 length: 15; D gene: TRBD1; J gene: TRBJ1-5; V gene: TRBV18; CDR3 protein: CASSPTQGVGQPQHF; CDR3 DNA: TGTGCCAGCTCACCAACACAGGGGGTAGGACAGCCCCAGCATTTT
CDR3 length: 13; D gene: TRBD1; J gene: TRBJ2-7; V gene: TRBV5-6; CDR3 protein: CASSGGQTYEQYF; CDR3 DNA: TGTGCCAGCAGCGGGGGACAGACCTACGAGCAGTACTTC
CDR3 length: 16; D gene: TRBD1; J gene: TRBJ1-2; V gene: TRBV10-3; CDR3 protein: CAIRAGTGATGYGYTF; CDR3 DNA: TGTGCCATCAGGGCAGGCACAGGGGCCACCGGCTATGGCTACACCTTC
CDR3 length: 16; D gene: TRBD2; J gene: TRBJ2-5; V gene: TRBV7-9; CDR3 protein: CASSPGGLAMGETQYF; CDR3 DNA: TGTGCCAGCAGCCCGGGGGGACTAGCAATGGGAGAGACCCAGTACTTC
CDR3 length: 16; D gene: -; J gene: TRBJ2-5; V gene: TRBV10-3; CDR3 protein: CAISESSWEYQETQYF; CDR3 DNA: TGTGCCATCAGTGAGTCTTCTTGGGAGTACCAAGAGACCCAGTACTTC